The rows below give T cell receptor beta chains drawn from one sample of a study of shared clonotypes between healthy human individuals. Sequencing was performed with immunoSEQ multiplex PCR; in TCRdb, only in-frame clones are kept and a portion is missing. The sample lists 1 million to 1.3 million clones, roughly 74% occurring once. Input material: memory CD4+ T cells from PBMCs. These receptors were obtained from a man younger than 35 in good health. Some clones in this sample may be carry-over from other donors' samples. Each CDR3 is given without its conserved first and last residue. The D gene is left open where the match is weak.

>.|TRBV7-2
ASRLSGEAF
>.|TRBV28
ASRARDYYNEQF
>TRBD1|TRBV6-1
ASSDTPGQGDEKLF
>TRBD2|TRBV5-1
ASSFSGTSEGEQF
>TRBD2|TRBV7-2
ASSRSKWTSGSGEQF
>TRBD2|TRBV25-1
ATGLAGVYEQY
>.|TRBV27
ASSLNRYTEAF
>.|TRBV7-9
ASSLLSDEQY
>.|TRBV27
ASTNPGTPKTEQF
>.|TRBV9
ASSPVDTDTQY
>.|TRBV18
ASSPLVTETQY
>TRBD1|TRBV5-4
ASSPTAGTGGNGELF
>.|TRBV7-3
ASSLNWLAGSYEQY
>.|TRBV5-4
ASSPKWTLGEQY
>.|TRBV27
ASSFGAFGAPAKNIQY
>.|TRBV11-2
ASIERGARGNEQF
>TRBD1|TRBV30
AWGTVYNEQF
>TRBD2|TRBV5-8
ASSLGSGRARYEQY
>.|TRBV5-1
ASSLEPGSPLLETQY
>.|TRBV7-2
ASSASQRNQPQH